The following is a TCR beta chain sequence with its context. Its antigen is unknown. The data were taken from a study of cytotoxic CD8 clonotypes in ibrutinib-treated CLL. Study-wide background: Recorded responses included 24 partial and 2 complete; following median approximately six years, roughly 15 stayed remitted and around twelve progressed. Investigators collected response samples after a median about 11 months of treatment, range 6 to 36. Study-level results: Clonality showed a rise at ibrutinib response that reversed toward baseline at progression.

Deep sequencing aimed at 1 in 200,000 to 1 in 1 million T cells' resolution. The table came from immunoSEQ multiplex PCR; TCRdb's copy has only in-frame clones and leaves some out. The data contain about 18,000 clones, approximately 82% of them singletons. The CDR3 runs 17 residues. Germline CDR1 reads MNHEY; CDR2 reads SMNVEV (reference sequence). The V end lost 0 bases, the J end lost 5 bases, and 18 bases lay between the germline ends. This chain connects TRBV27 to TRBJ2-3; D is unresolved. The clonotype originates from a human donor with chronic lymphocytic leukemia. The material was PBMCs, obtained before ibrutinib treatment. The CDR3 region is CASSLSGAPSLIDTQYF. CDR3 coding DNA: TGTGCCAGCAGTTTATCCGGAGCCCCGAGCTTGATAGATACGCAGTATTTT.